Presented here are 8 T cell receptor beta chains from one specimen sequenced in a study of response to subunit inactivated influenza vaccine. A single record per CDR3 protein comes from TCRdb applying MiXCR to the RT-PCR reads. The table includes around 520,000 distinct CDR3 sequences, around 11% detected once. The material was PBMCs from blood, obtained on the day of vaccination. The receptors originated from a man aged 50 to 60 who received an inactivated influenza vaccine.

This clonotype has ten or more counts. The CDR3 is CSVEKGARADTQYF. In DNA form, the CDR3 reads TGCAGCGTTGAAAAGGGGGCACGCGCAGATACGCAGTATTTT. The chain combines TRBV29-1 with TRBJ2-3, with 7 bases identical to TRBD1. This CDR3 has 14 residues. Germline V gene sequence: CDR1 SQVTM, CDR2 ANQGSEA. V shed 2 bases and J 4 bases; nucleotides not matched to a gene: 6.

This clonotype was detected only a few times. The chain is built from TRBV6-1 and TRBJ2-3; D is possibly TRBD1 (6 bases). V was clipped by 5 bases and J by 0 bases, with 18 bases between them. The length of the CDR3 is 17 residues. Germline V gene data show CDR1 as MNHNS and CDR2 as SASEGT. The CDR3 nucleotides are TGTGCCAGCAGTCCCCCGTGGCAGGGGATTAGCACAGATACGCAGTATTTT. Amino acids: CASSPPWQGISTDTQYF.

This clonotype came up many times. The rearrangement links TRBV5-1 to TRBJ2-7, with a weak D call TRBD2 (5 bases). V lost 3 bases and J 3 bases, leaving 13 bases between the germline ends. The germline gives CDR1 SGHRS, CDR2 YFSETQ. The CDR3 covers 14 residues. The CDR3 region has the DNA TGCGCCAGCAGCTCCGGGGATCCCCTCTACGAGCAGTACTTC. This sequence encodes CASSSGDPLYEQYF. The complete variable domain, with remaining parts taken from reference TRBV5-1 and TRBJ2-7, reads KAGVTQTPRYLIKTRGQQVTLSCSPISGHRSVSWYQQTPGQGLQFLFEYFSETQRNKGNFPGRFSGRQFSNSRSEMNVSTLELGDSALYLCASSSGDPLYEQYFGPGTRLTVT.

This clonotype was seen only a few times. J is TRBJ2-6 and V is TRBV14; the D is unclear. V was cut by 1 base and J by 1 base, with 8 bases left in between. Germline V gives CDR1 SGHDN, CDR2 FVKESK. The CDR3 sequence is 16 residues long. The CDR3 here is CASSQGVTSGANVLTF. The CDR3 coding sequence is TGTGCCAGCAGCCAAGGGGTAACGTCTGGGGCCAACGTCCTGACTTTC.

This clonotype came up a few times. The chain links TRBV5-1 to TRBJ2-1, with D possibly matching TRBD2 (5 bases). Germline loops: CDR1 SGHRS, CDR2 YFSETQ. The CDR3 totals 17 residues. The V end was cut by 5 bases, the J end by 0 bases, with 18 bases between. The DNA of the CDR3 is TGCGCCAGCAGGAGGAGGTCGAAAGACTACTCCTACAATGAGCAGTTCTTC. Translation gives CASRRRSKDYSYNEQFF.

This clonotype has just a few counts. V is TRBV28 and J is TRBJ2-3; D unresolved. This CDR3 contains 11 residues. Germline V CDR1 and CDR2: MDHEN, SYDVKM. Trimming shortened V by 6 bases and J by 14 bases, and 15 bases separated the two germline ends. CDR3 DNA: TGTGCCAGCAGAGATACCGTTCGTCCGTATTTT. It translates to CASRDTVRPYF.

This clonotype turned up a few times. The gene calls are TRBV29-1 and TRBJ2-6, with unresolved D. This CDR3 has 14 amino acids. Germline V gives CDR1 SQVTM, CDR2 ANQGSEA. Trimming took 2 bases from V and 4 from J, leaving 9 bases between them. CDR3 nucleotides: TGCAGCGTTGAATGGGCAACCGGGGCCAACGTCCTGACTTTC. This codes for CSVEWATGANVLTF.

The CDR3 DNA reads as TGTGCCAGCAGTTTCAGACAGTATAATTCACCCCTCCACTTT. Translated: CASSFRQYNSPLHF. This chain links TRBV6-5 with TRBJ1-6; maybe TRBD1 (5 bases). CDR1 MNHEY and CDR2 SVGAGI come from the germline V gene. The CDR3 covers 14 residues. Trimming cost V 4 bases and J 4 bases, with 8 bases left between them.